The 8 T cell receptor beta chains below were found in one sample sequenced in a study of blood T cell repertoires in COVID-19. TCRdb's table, derived via immunoSEQ multiplex PCR, lists solely in-frame clones and lacks some. The sample has approximately 6,000 clones, 86% seen once. The sample consisted of peripheral blood. These receptors were obtained from a human donor in a cohort sampled during active COVID-19.

V and J are TRBV9 and TRBJ2-3, with 7 bases that match TRBD2. The germline V gene has CDR1 SGDLS and CDR2 YYNGEE. The trim removed 3 bases at V and 2 bases at J, leaving 6 bases unmatched. The CDR3 extends over 15 amino acids. Here the CDR3 DNA reads TGTGCCAGCAGCGGACGGCGGGGGATCACAGATACGCAGTATTTT. This gives the protein CASSGRRGITDTQYF.

J is TRBJ2-1 and V is TRBV11-2, with TRBD1 identical over 8 bases. The length of the CDR3 is 16 residues. CDR1 and CDR2 (germline): SGHAT, FQNNGV. V shed 1 base, J shed 5 bases, and the junction held 7 bases outside the gene matches. The CDR3 here is CASSLARTGLNNEQFF. The CDR3 DNA reads as TGTGCCAGCAGCTTAGCCCGGACAGGGCTTAACAATGAGCAGTTCTTC. The full variable domain, completed using reference TRBV11-2 and TRBJ2-1, is EAGVAQSPRYKIIEKRQSVAFWCNPISGHATLYWYQQILGQGPKLLIQFQNNGVVDDSQLPKDRFSAERLKGVDSTLKIQPAKLEDSAVYLCASSLARTGLNNEQFFGPGTRLTVL.

This sequence joins TRBV7-2 and TRBJ2-7, with 9 bases lining up with TRBD2. V was clipped by 6 bases and J by 5 bases; unmatched bases: 8. From germline, CDR1 is SGHTA and CDR2 FQGNSA. The length of the CDR3 is 14 residues. The CDR3 here is CASRRTSEVHEQYF. The CDR3, as DNA: TGTGCCAGCAGACGGACTAGCGAGGTCCACGAGCAGTACTTC. Looking up the rest from reference TRBV7-2 and TRBJ2-7 gives the full variable domain: GAGVSQSPSNKVTEKGKDVELRCDPISGHTALYWYRQSLGQGLEFLIYFQGNSAPDKSGLPSDRFSAERTGGSVSTLTIQRTQQEDSAVYLCASRRTSEVHEQYFGPGTRLTVT.

J is TRBJ2-5 and V is TRBV9; 12 nucleotides match TRBD2. CDR3 length equals 17 residues. The ends lost 0 bases at V and 3 bases at J; junction bases unmatched: 6. Looked up from germline, CDR1 is SGDLS and CDR2 is YYNGEE. This CDR3 reads CASSVVGTSGGKETQYF. The DNA of the CDR3 is TGTGCCAGCAGCGTAGTGGGAACTAGCGGGGGGAAAGAGACCCAGTACTTC.

This clone was detected only once. The chain carries TRBV7-2 and TRBJ2-1; 10 nucleotides line up with TRBD2. The trim removed 1 base at V and 10 bases at J, leaving 10 bases unmatched. Germline values: CDR1 SGHTA, CDR2 FQGNSA. The CDR3 runs 16 residues. CDR3 in DNA: TGTGCCAGCAGCTTAGTAGCGGGGGGCCTCGCCGGGGAGCAGTTCTTC. It is translated as CASSLVAGGLAGEQFF. The full variable domain, rest sourced from reference TRBV7-2 and TRBJ2-1, is GAGVSQSPSNKVTEKGKDVELRCDPISGHTALYWYRQSLGQGLEFLIYFQGNSAPDKSGLPSDRFSAERTGGSVSTLTIQRTQQEDSAVYLCASSLVAGGLAGEQFFGPGTRLTVL.

V usage is TRBV6-6 and J usage is TRBJ1-2; tentatively, D is TRBD1 (6 bases). V shed 7 bases and J shed 4 bases, with 16 bases lying between them. In germline, CDR1 is MNHNY, CDR2 SVGAGI (reference sequence). The CDR3 sequence is 14 residues long. For the CDR3, the DNA is TGTGCCAGCATTGGCCAGGGGTTTGCCTATGGCTACACCTTC. Protein product: CASIGQGFAYGYTF.

The chain recombines TRBV15 with TRBJ2-7, with 8 bases matching TRBD1. Trimming removed 3 bases from V and 0 bases from J; junction bases left unmatched: 4. Germline loops: CDR1 LNHNV, CDR2 YYDKDF (reference sequence). The CDR3 runs 15 residues. CDR3 in amino acids: CATSRTGASSYEQYF. The DNA for the CDR3 is TGTGCCACCAGCAGGACAGGGGCTAGCTCCTACGAGCAGTACTTC. The full variable domain, rest sourced from reference TRBV15 and TRBJ2-7, is DAMVIQNPRYQVTQFGKPVTLSCSQTLNHNVMYWYQQKSSQAPKLLFHYYDKDFNNEADTPDNFQSRRPNTSFCFLDIRSPGLGDTAMYLCATSRTGASSYEQYFGPGTRLTVT.

The V call is TRBV5-1, the J call TRBJ2-7, with 9 positions matching TRBD1. From germline, CDR1 is SGHRS and CDR2 YFSETQ. The CDR3 spans 13 residues. V lost 7 bases, J lost 2 bases, and 4 bases stayed unmatched. The CDR3 sequence: CASGGTGTYEQYF. CDR3 nucleotides: TGCGCCAGCGGGGGGACAGGGACCTACGAGCAGTACTTC.